This TCR beta chain was identified in a study of shared clonotypes between healthy human individuals. Donors included only healthy HIV-negative adults lacking recent acute infections or vaccinations. In the CD4+ fraction, cells were divided into CD45RA+ naive and CD45RA-negative memory subsets. Concerning this clone: As yet, its antigen is unknown.

The V and J ends lost 3 bases and 6 bases, in that order; junction bases with no gene match: 3. The CDR3 loop spans 15 amino acids. Looked up from germline, CDR1 is SGHNT and CDR2 is YENEEA. Measured with immunoSEQ multiplex PCR; TCRdb has only the in-frame clones, and not every one. The sample holds approximately 700,000 clones, 55% to 85% seen once. Study conclusions and caveats: Rarefaction analysis demonstrated incomplete sorted-subset sequencing notwithstanding large depth.

The specimen was memory CD4+ T cells sorted from blood. Noted subset: CD45RA-negative fraction. The TCR comes from a woman aged 25 to 39 in good health. This sequence joins TRBV11-3 and TRBJ2-1; 12 bases fit TRBD2. The CDR3 reads CASSLTSGSGNEQFF. The CDR3 DNA reads as TGTGCCAGCAGCTTGACTAGCGGGAGCGGCAATGAGCAGTTCTTC.